Listed below are T cell receptor beta chains from one sample, sequenced in a study of patients and donors after allogeneic stem cell transplantation. Each CDR3 protein gets one entry after TCRdb re-called the RT-PCR reads with MiXCR. Of about a million distinct CDR3 sequences detected, more than 15% appear once; the ten largest clones hold around 5.5%. Material: blood, either unsorted or a sorted T cell fraction (not recorded which). These receptor sequences come from a human donor who was either an allogeneic HSCT recipient or a stem cell or donor lymphocyte infusion donor (not recorded which). It is not recorded whose cells these are; they may come from a transplant donor. Both conserved end residues are part of each CDR3. The order of the fields is V gene, clone size, CDR3 length, CDR3 protein. The size field is filled for only some rows; it gives once, few, many or a size class.

V: TRBV9
size: NA
length: 14
CDR3: CASSVDREYNEQFF

V: TRBV2
size: few
length: 12
CDR3: CASRVSGNTIYF

V: TRBV20-1
size: NA
length: 15
CDR3: CSARDRRVNTGELFF

V: TRBV7-9
size: NA
length: 16
CDR3: CASSPPGLASADTQYF

V: TRBV9
size: NA
length: 14
CDR3: CASGSTGRQDTQYF

V: TRBV11-2
size: few
length: 18
CDR3: CASSSPGGVQLKNTEAFF

V: TRBV5-5
size: NA
length: 16
CDR3: CASSRERGPEYNEQFF

V: TRBV15
size: NA
length: 15
CDR3: CATSRDRLSKNIQYF

V: TRBV29-1
size: NA
length: 15
CDR3: CSVAGPLAGPNEQFF

V: TRBV20-1
size: NA
length: 14
CDR3: CSASLAGVGNEQFF

V: TRBV10-3
size: NA
length: 13
CDR3: CAYSGDVYQPQHF

V: TRBV20-1
size: NA
length: 14
CDR3: CSARDSTTREKLFF

V: TRBV25-1
size: few
length: 14
CDR3: CASSRAGDRGEQYF

V: TRBV7-3
size: NA
length: 13
CDR3: CASRPLGEETQYF

V: TRBV4-3
size: NA
length: 14
CDR3: CASSQGRQDYGYTF

V: TRBV20-1
size: few
length: 17
CDR3: CSADGMILAGGKETQYF

V: TRBV2
size: few
length: 15
CDR3: CASSPDRGIGDGYTF